This T cell receptor (beta chain) was observed in a study of vaccination effects on CD4 cells after COVID-19. Overall study: All participants had two doses of either the BNT162b2 or mRNA-1273 vaccine.

After removal of 5 bases from V and 8 bases from J, the junction contained 10 bases not matched to a gene. CDR1 and CDR2 from the germline V gene are KGHDR and SFDVKD. The CDR3 contains 17 residues. Whole-study findings and limits: Few convalescent patients were studied, and early post-infection samples were lacking.

About this clone: Antigen specificity is unknown.

Sequencing used immunoSEQ multiplex PCR; TCRdb keeps in-frame clones, though not all of them. The sample lists around 24,000 clones, around 76% occurring once. Before sequencing took place, the ViraFEST assay used viral peptide pools to expand antigen-specific CD4+ T cells. Isolating CD4+ T cells followed approximately 10 days of culture. Infection with SARS-CoV-2 occurred in the person between March and December 2020, and PCR confirmed it. The researchers cultured some 2 million PBMC per well with roughly 11 IU/ml IL-2 and 7.5 to 10 ug/ml peptides. Both day 3 and day 7 saw half the medium replaced with IL-2 medium.

The sequencing here drew on CD4+ T cells from PBMCs cultured with SARS-CoV-2 spike peptides, taken before COVID-19 vaccination. The chain couples TRBV24-1 to TRBJ2-2; 13 bases align to TRBD2. This TCR derives from a human donor who had a prior SARS-CoV-2 infection. CDR3 sequence (DNA): TGTGCCACCAGTGCCACTAGCGGGAGGGCGGTTAATGGGGAGCTGTTTTTT. It yields the protein CATSATSGRAVNGELFF.